This entry lists 27 T cell receptor beta chains sequenced from one sample in a study of identical twins. TCRdb re-derived calls from the 5' RACE reads in MiXCR, one entry per CDR3 protein. Of 200,000 to 250,000 distinct CDR3 sequences in the sample, roughly a tenth were seen once. The sample consisted of memory T cells sorted from blood. The receptors originated from a man aged 50 or older in good health.

This chain joins TRBV6-1 and TRBJ1-4, with D possibly being TRBD1 (6 bases). V lost 7 bases and J lost 12, with 30 bases in between. This CDR3 has 17 residues. Germline V gene lookup returns CDR1 MNHNS and CDR2 SASEGT. CDR3 sequence: CASTNGAGTRVRRQLFF. CDR3 nucleotide sequence: TGTGCCAGCACCAACGGGGCAGGGACAAGGGTCCGAAGGCAACTGTTTTTT.

This clonotype was observed a handful of times. The rearrangement joins TRBV6-2 or TRBV6-3 to TRBJ2-7; D is perhaps TRBD1 (6 bases). V dropped 0 bases and J dropped 2 bases, with 17 bases sitting between them. Germline V gene data show CDR1 as MNHEY and CDR2 as SVGEGT. The CDR3 has 17 amino acids. The CDR3 region is CASSYSGADSLTYEQYF. In DNA, the CDR3 is TGTGCCAGCAGTTACTCGGGAGCGGACAGCCTAACCTACGAGCAGTACTTC.

V is TRBV5-6 and J is TRBJ1-1, with a possible D match to TRBD1 (5 bases). V gave up 2 bases and J gave up 3 bases, with 11 bases separating them. The CDR3 is made up of 14 amino acids. CDR1 is SGHDT, CDR2 YYEEEE, per germline. The CDR3 region has the DNA TGTGCCAGCAGCTTCCAGGGAAGGTACACTGAAGCTTTCTTT. Residues: CASSFQGRYTEAFF.

The V gene is TRBV6-2 or TRBV6-3, the J gene TRBJ2-7, with TRBD1 matching over 7 bases. Germline trimming cut 0 bases from V and 2 bases from J; bases unmatched to any gene: 7. The CDR3 totals 16 residues. Germline assignment: CDR1 MNHEY and CDR2 SVGEGT. This CDR3 reads CASSYSDRAITYEQYF. Written as DNA, the CDR3 is TGTGCCAGCAGTTACTCTGACAGGGCTATTACCTACGAGCAGTACTTC.

This clonotype was found many times. This sequence joins TRBV29-1 and TRBJ2-2; D is uncertain. CDR1 SQVTM and CDR2 ANQGSEA come from the germline V gene. V lost 4 bases, J lost 1 base, and 4 bases lay in between. This CDR3 has 12 residues. CDR3 amino acids: CSVALNTGELFF. The CDR3 DNA reads as TGCAGCGTTGCCCTGAACACCGGGGAGCTGTTTTTT.

This clonotype has more than one count but fewer than ten. The V and J genes are TRBV7-3 and TRBJ2-3, with 7 bases aligning to TRBD2. Germline CDR1 SGHTA, CDR2 FQGTGA. The CDR3 sequence is 18 residues long. Germline trimming cut 5 bases from V and 9 bases from J; bases unmatched to any gene: 23. The CDR3 protein is CASSPTRRSPSGGGTQYF. CDR3 sequence (DNA): TGTGCCAGCAGCCCCACGAGAAGGTCCCCTAGCGGCGGCGGAACGCAGTATTTT.

This clonotype was seen many times. The chain joins TRBV20-1 to TRBJ2-5; TRBD2 matches at 10 bases. J was trimmed by 5 bases and V by 4 bases; bases with no gene match: 10. From germline, CDR1 is DFQATT and CDR2 SNEGSKA (reference sequence). This CDR3 is 15 amino acids long. CDR3 in DNA: TGCAGTGCTACTCCCCCTAGCGGGAGTCTTGAGACCCAGTACTTC. Its translation: CSATPPSGSLETQYF.

This clonotype was counted at least ten times. The gene calls are TRBV5-5 and TRBJ2-7; tentatively, D is TRBD1 (5 bases). CDR1 SGHKS and CDR2 YYEKEE come from the germline V gene (reference sequence). This CDR3 has 14 amino acids. Trimming stripped 0 bases from V and 0 bases from J, with 7 bases between. Written as DNA, the CDR3 is TGTGCCAGCAGCTTGGTTGGACACTCCTACGAGCAGTACTTC. It yields the protein CASSLVGHSYEQYF. Based on the CDR3 plus reference TRBV5-5 and TRBJ2-7, the full variable domain is DAGVTQSPTHLIKTRGQQVTLRCSPISGHKSVSWYQQVLGQGPQFIFQYYEKEERGRGNFPDRFSARQFPNYSSELNVNALLLGDSALYLCASSLVGHSYEQYFGPGTRLTVT.

At least ten counts were recorded for this clonotype. This chain connects TRBV7-6 to TRBJ1-3; D perhaps matches TRBD1 (5 bases). The CDR3 loop spans 16 amino acids. V was pared by 1 base and J by 2 bases, with 12 bases between. Germline CDR1 reads SGHVS; CDR2 reads FNYEAQ. The CDR3 DNA reads TGTGCCAGCAGCTTAGGGGACCCCGGCACTGGAAACACCATATATTTT. Its protein product is CASSLGDPGTGNTIYF.

Ten or more counts support this clonotype. The chain combines TRBV9 with TRBJ2-2; the D call may be TRBD1 or TRBD2 (6 bases each). This CDR3 spans 14 amino acids. The V gene's germline CDR1 is SGDLS and CDR2 YYNGEE. V gave up 0 bases and J gave up 9 bases, with 12 bases separating them. CDR3 region: CASSVEGGGRELFF. The CDR3 DNA follows: TGTGCCAGCAGCGTAGAAGGGGGAGGCCGGGAGCTGTTTTTT. Variable domain in full (rest from reference TRBV9 and TRBJ2-2): DSGVTQTPKHLITATGQRVTLRCSPRSGDLSVYWYQQSLDQGLQFLIQYYNGEERAKGNILERFSAQQFPDLHSELNLSSLELGDSALYFCASSVEGGGRELFFGEGSRLTVL.

This clonotype has ten or more counts. J is TRBJ1-1 and V is TRBV25-1, with D perhaps matching TRBD1 (5 bases). The CDR3 is 14 residues long. The germline CDR1 and CDR2 sequences are MGHDK and SYGVNS. The V end lost 4 bases, the J end lost 0 bases, and 9 bases lay between the germline ends. As DNA, the CDR3 is TGTGCCAGCAGTGCTCGGGGGTTGAACACTGAAGCTTTCTTT. It codes for CASSARGLNTEAFF. Full variable domain (outside the CDR3, taken from reference TRBV25-1 and TRBJ1-1): EADIYQTPRYLVIGTGKKITLECSQTMGHDKMYWYQQDPGMELHLIHYSYGVNSTEKGDLSSESTVSRIRTEHFPLTLESARPSHTSQYLCASSARGLNTEAFFGQGTRLTVV.

The J gene is TRBJ2-7, the V gene TRBV9; D remains ambiguous. Deletions cut 0 bases from V and 3 bases from J, with 19 bases between. Germline V gene lookup returns CDR1 SGDLS and CDR2 YYNGEE. CDR3 length: 17 amino acids. The CDR3 nucleotides read TGTGCCAGCAGCGTAGTCCGACGGCACACACTCAACTACGAGCAGTACTTC. Its protein product is CASSVVRRHTLNYEQYF.

The CDR3 loop is CASSQVLTESSGNTIYF. The CDR3 region has the DNA TGCGCCAGCAGCCAAGTGTTGACGGAGAGCTCTGGAAACACCATATATTTT. The chain employs TRBV4-1 and TRBJ1-3; D is unclear. Germline CDR1 reads MGHRA; CDR2 reads YSYEKL. CDR3 size: 17 residues. The ends were cut back, 1 base at V and 0 bases at J, with 13 bases in the middle.

The V call is TRBV18, the J call TRBJ2-6, with D perhaps assigned TRBD1 or TRBD2 (6 bases each). CDR1 KGHSH and CDR2 LQKENI come from the germline V gene. The CDR3 runs to 16 residues. Trimming took off 3 bases at V and 0 bases at J, with 9 bases between the two ends. CDR3 DNA: TGTGCCAGCTCACCGAGGGGGGCCTCTGGGGCCAACGTCCTGACTTTC. It translates to CASSPRGASGANVLTF.

This clonotype was observed a few times. This sequence joins TRBV19 and TRBJ2-7, with 8 nucleotides matching TRBD2. Per germline, CDR1 LNHDA and CDR2 SQIVND (reference sequence). The CDR3 is made up of 16 amino acids. Unmatched junction bases numbered 11, after V lost 5 bases and J lost 2 bases. CDR3 region: CASSGLGRAGAYEQYF. CDR3 nucleotides: TGTGCCAGTAGTGGCCTGGGTCGAGCGGGAGCCTACGAGCAGTACTTC.

Many counts were recorded for this clonotype. The gene calls are TRBV5-1 and TRBJ2-3; tentatively, D is TRBD1 (5 bases). Looked up from germline, CDR1 is SGHRS and CDR2 is YFSETQ. The V end was cut by 5 bases, the J end by 2 bases, with 15 bases between. The CDR3 covers 15 residues. CDR3 DNA sequence: TGCGCCAGCAGTGATCTTGGACAAAACACAGATACGCAGTATTTT. It codes for CASSDLGQNTDTQYF.

This clonotype was detected many times. The chain joins TRBV7-9 to TRBJ2-5, with 7 bases that match TRBD1. The junction had 11 bases not matched to a gene; V was cut back by 2 bases and J by 5 bases. CDR1 and CDR2 (germline): SEHNR, FQNEAQ (reference sequence). The CDR3 loop spans 16 amino acids. The CDR3 nucleotides read TGTGCCAGCAGCTTACCGACAGGGCTCAAGGGGGAGACCCAGTACTTC. Translation: CASSLPTGLKGETQYF.

This clonotype was counted many times. DNA for the CDR3: TGTGCCAGCAGCTTTACCCCCAGGGACGAGCAGTACTTC. This codes for CASSFTPRDEQYF. The J gene is TRBJ2-7, the V gene TRBV7-2; D perhaps matches TRBD1 (5 bases). The germline gives CDR1 SGHTA, CDR2 FQGNSA. V was pared by 3 bases and J by 5 bases, with 11 bases between. This CDR3 comprises 13 residues.

V gene TRBV10-3 combines with J gene TRBJ1-6, with a tentative D call TRBD1 (5 bases). Trimming removed 6 bases from V and 0 bases from J, with 18 bases in between. The CDR3 runs to 18 residues. Germline CDR1 ENHRY, CDR2 SYGVKD. The CDR3 nucleotides read TGTGCCATCAGACCCTCTGGGGCGCAAAGCTCCTATAATTCACCCCTCCACTTT. Protein sequence: CAIRPSGAQSSYNSPLHF.

This clonotype was seen repeatedly, ten times or more. This chain's CDR3 is CASSSLSSGGVTQYF. CDR3 coding DNA: TGTGCCAGCAGCTCATTATCTAGCGGGGGCGTGACGCAGTATTTT. V and J are TRBV7-2 and TRBJ2-3, with 10 bases lining up with TRBD2. The CDR3 loop spans 15 amino acids. Per the germline V gene, CDR1 is SGHTA and CDR2 is FQGNSA. The J segment lost 9 bases and the V segment lost 4 bases, leaving 10 bases of the junction unmatched.

A few counts support this clonotype. The chain has TRBV9 and TRBJ2-3; D call uncertain. Germline lookup yields CDR1 SGDLS and CDR2 YYNGEE. The CDR3 has 14 amino acids. Trimming shortened V by 2 bases and J by 0 bases, and 7 bases separated the two germline ends. The CDR3: CASSVTVSTDTQYF. The CDR3 nucleotides read TGTGCCAGCAGCGTGACGGTAAGCACAGATACGCAGTATTTT.

In its sample, this clonotype was seen many times. The rearrangement links TRBV28 to TRBJ2-4, with D perhaps given as TRBD1 or TRBD2 (6 bases each). The CDR3 loop spans 17 amino acids. Looked up from germline, CDR1 is MDHEN and CDR2 is SYDVKM. Trimming took off 2 bases at V and 2 bases at J, with 16 bases between the two ends. Here the CDR3 reads CASSLVSQGRTKNIQYF. In DNA, the CDR3 is TGTGCCAGCAGTTTAGTATCCCAGGGGAGGACCAAAAACATTCAGTACTTC.

V usage is TRBV20-1 and J usage is TRBJ1-1; D ambiguous. There are 12 residues in the CDR3. The germline V gene has CDR1 DFQATT and CDR2 SNEGSKA (reference sequence). The V gene lost 3 bases and the J gene lost 0 bases, with 5 bases spanning the gap. The CDR3 DNA reads TGCAGTGCTAGTCATCTGAACACTGAAGCTTTCTTT. Amino acid sequence: CSASHLNTEAFF.

The V gene is TRBV2, the J gene TRBJ2-7; possible D gene TRBD2, 6 bases. V dropped 6 bases and J dropped 7 bases, with 22 bases sitting between them. The CDR3 covers 15 residues. Germline CDR1 SNHLY, CDR2 FYNNEI. CDR3 nucleotide sequence: TGTGCCAGCAGCTATGGGGGAGATCCCGGAGGGGAGCAGTACTTC. This encodes CASSYGGDPGGEQYF.

This clonotype came up a few times. CDR3 amino acids: CASSLRTGADEQYF. The CDR3 DNA reads TGCGCCAGCAGCCTACGGACAGGGGCGGACGAGCAGTACTTC. V usage is TRBV5-1 and J usage is TRBJ2-7; TRBD1 matches at 9 bases. CDR3 length: 14 amino acids. Losses at the gene ends were 4 bases for V and 5 bases for J; bases not matched to a gene: 7. Germline V gene sequence: CDR1 SGHRS, CDR2 YFSETQ.

V and J are TRBV5-4 and TRBJ2-1; 9 bases are a match to TRBD2. In germline, CDR1 is SGHNT, CDR2 YYREEE (reference sequence). The CDR3 length is 16 residues. Trimming at V came to 2 bases and at J to 2 bases, leaving 5 bases not matched to a gene. For the CDR3, the DNA is TGTGCCAGCAGCTTACTAGCGGGCAACCCCTACAATGAGCAGTTCTTC. This encodes CASSLLAGNPYNEQFF.

On this clonotype itself: Mismatch with germline at one junction end may stem from a read error. The chain carries TRBV7-9 and TRBJ2-7; D is possibly TRBD1 (6 bases). The V gene's germline CDR1 is SEHNR and CDR2 FQNEAQ (reference sequence). The CDR3 covers 12 residues. The CDR3 reads CASSLGTEALKF. The CDR3 DNA follows: TGTGCCAGCAGCTTAGGGACAGAAGCCCTGAAATTC.